This T cell receptor (beta chain) appears in the sequencing data of a study of blood T cells in healthy people across ages. The study recruited healthy Caucasian donors from Russia who were aged about 6 to 100. This clonotype has a count of ten or more. This CDR3 has 12 residues. Germline assignment: CDR1 SGHAT and CDR2 FQNNGV. The germline V and J ends were trimmed by 0 bases and 12 bases, with 9 bases remaining between them. With a J-beta primer mix and a sample-barcoded 5' primer, a second PCR ran about 6 to 11 cycles. One entry per CDR3 protein results from TCRdb running MiXCR on the 5' RACE reads. The repertoire holds around 870,000 distinct CDR3 sequences, with less than 35% as singletons.

The sequence was collected from a woman older than 75 in good health. V and J are TRBV11-2 and TRBJ2-1; TRBD2 might be the D (6 bases). Material for sequencing was blood. CDR3 sequence: CASSLERRAQFF. For the CDR3, the DNA is TGTGCCAGCAGCTTAGAACGGAGGGCGCAGTTCTTC. The entire variable domain, with the rest obtained from reference TRBV11-2 and TRBJ2-1, is as follows: EAGVAQSPRYKIIEKRQSVAFWCNPISGHATLYWYQQILGQGPKLLIQFQNNGVVDDSQLPKDRFSAERLKGVDSTLKIQPAKLEDSAVYLCASSLERRAQFFGPGTRLTVL.